A single sample gave rise to the 12 T cell receptor beta chains below, sequenced in a study of CD4 T cells in relation to SARS-CoV-2 and coronaviruses. Clones were sequenced by immunoSEQ multiplex PCR, and TCRdb holds only the in-frame ones, with some missing. The repertoire holds 55,000 to 75,000 clones, with around 86% as singletons. Before the COVID-19 pandemic, during about 2011-2019, CD4+ T cells were taken from unexposed donors. Specimen: memory CD4+ T cells from PBMCs. All receptors come from a human donor in good health.

The chain carries TRBV21-1 and TRBJ2-7. TRBV21-1 is assigned pseudogene status. This CDR3 has 17 residues. The CDR3 loop is CASSAGDREWSSYEQYF. The CDR3 region has the DNA TGTGCCAGCAGCGCGGGGGACAGAGAGTGGAGCTCCTACGAGCAGTACTTC.

This clone was counted a few times. V is TRBV6-5 and J is TRBJ1-5, with D uncertain. V was clipped by 4 bases and J by 7 bases, with 11 bases between them. The CDR3 is made up of 13 amino acids. The germline gives CDR1 MNHEY, CDR2 SVGAGI. The CDR3 DNA follows: TGTGCCAGCAGTTCTCACCCTCTCCAGCCCCAGCATTTT. Amino acids: CASSSHPLQPQHF.

Only a few counts were recorded for this clone. The chain combines TRBV19 with TRBJ1-5, with D perhaps TRBD1 (6 bases). Trimming pared 6 bases from V and 3 bases from J, leaving 12 bases between. The CDR3 extends over 14 amino acids. Germline-derived CDR1 and CDR2 are LNHDA and SQIVND (reference sequence). This chain's CDR3 is CASRQTGDNQPQHF. CDR3 DNA: TGTGCCAGTAGGCAGACAGGTGACAATCAGCCCCAGCATTTT.

This clone was counted between two and nine times. The chain uses TRBV5-8 and TRBJ1-3; D gene ambiguous. The CDR3 spans 9 residues. Germline V gives CDR1 SGHTS, CDR2 YDEGEE. The V end was cut by 3 bases, the J end by 8 bases, with 0 bases between. The CDR3 sequence: CASSYTIYF. The CDR3 coding sequence is TGTGCCAGCAGCTACACCATATATTTT.

The chain uses TRBV5-1 and TRBJ2-3; D uncertain. Trimming pared 2 bases from V and 2 bases from J, leaving 12 bases between. This CDR3 region has 15 residues. Germline CDR1 SGHRS, CDR2 YFSETQ. The chain's CDR3 is CASSFRPYPTDTQYF. The CDR3 region has the DNA TGCGCCAGCAGCTTCAGGCCTTATCCCACAGATACGCAGTATTTT.

This clone was seen just once. The chain joins TRBV5-6 to TRBJ2-3; D remains ambiguous. The V end was cut by 4 bases, the J end by 1 base, with 1 base between. There are 11 residues in the CDR3. The germline CDR1 and CDR2 sequences are SGHDT and YYEEEE. CDR3 region: CASSRTDTQYF. CDR3 DNA sequence: TGTGCCAGCAGCCGCACAGATACGCAGTATTTT.

The chain recombines TRBV5-4 with TRBJ1-3, with D tentatively TRBD1 (5 bases). The germline gives CDR1 SGHNT, CDR2 YYREEE (reference sequence). Trimming removed 4 bases from V and 3 bases from J, with 14 bases in between. The CDR3 consists of 15 residues. CDR3 in DNA: TGTGCCAGCAGCCTCGGGGCGGGGATTGGAAACACCATATATTTT. Protein: CASSLGAGIGNTIYF.

The CDR3 sequence is CASSLASTYEQFF. The CDR3 bases are TGTGCCAGCAGCCTAGCGTCGACCTATGAGCAGTTCTTC. V and J are TRBV4-2 and TRBJ2-1; D might be TRBD2 (5 bases). The germline V gene encodes CDR1 LGHNA and CDR2 YNFKEQ. The CDR3 covers 13 residues. Trimming pared 4 bases from V and 8 bases from J, leaving 12 bases between.

The rearrangement joins TRBV30 to TRBJ2-1; possibly TRBD2 for D (5 bases). Germline loops: CDR1 GTSNPN, CDR2 SVGIG (reference sequence). This CDR3 spans 12 amino acids. V was shortened by 0 bases and J by 11 bases, with 11 bases between the two germline ends. CDR3 coding DNA: TGTGCCTGGAGTGTAAAGGGAGACCAGCAGTTCTTC. Encoded protein: CAWSVKGDQQFF.

In this sample, this clone turned up once. The gene calls are TRBV24-1 and TRBJ2-3; possible D gene TRBD2, 5 bases. V lost 7 bases and J 7 bases, leaving 14 bases between the germline ends. This CDR3 has 13 residues. Germline CDR1 reads KGHDR; CDR2 reads SFDVKD. Written as DNA, the CDR3 is TGTGCCACCAGGTCCCGACTAACTTATACGCAGTATTTT. Translated: CATRSRLTYTQYF.

The chain joins TRBV3-1 (or the pseudogene TRBV3-2) to TRBJ2-5, with 7 bases fitting TRBD1. V trimming: 3 bases; J trimming: 3 bases; junction bases outside the gene matches: 13. Germline-derived CDR1 and CDR2 are LGHDT and YNNKEL (reference sequence). The CDR3 covers 17 residues. The CDR3 protein is CASSQSPRGIPKETQYF. CDR3 nucleotides: TGTGCCAGCAGCCAGTCCCCCAGGGGGATACCTAAAGAGACCCAGTACTTC.

The V call is TRBV7-8, the J call TRBJ2-7; possible D gene TRBD2, 7 bases. CDR1 and CDR2 (germline): SGHVS, FQNEAQ. This CDR3 comprises 15 residues. Trimming shortened V by 4 bases and J by 4 bases, and 17 bases separated the two germline ends. CDR3 region: CASSSAGGGVYEQYF. The CDR3 DNA reads as TGTGCCAGCAGCTCGGCTGGGGGGGGCGTGTACGAGCAGTACTTC.